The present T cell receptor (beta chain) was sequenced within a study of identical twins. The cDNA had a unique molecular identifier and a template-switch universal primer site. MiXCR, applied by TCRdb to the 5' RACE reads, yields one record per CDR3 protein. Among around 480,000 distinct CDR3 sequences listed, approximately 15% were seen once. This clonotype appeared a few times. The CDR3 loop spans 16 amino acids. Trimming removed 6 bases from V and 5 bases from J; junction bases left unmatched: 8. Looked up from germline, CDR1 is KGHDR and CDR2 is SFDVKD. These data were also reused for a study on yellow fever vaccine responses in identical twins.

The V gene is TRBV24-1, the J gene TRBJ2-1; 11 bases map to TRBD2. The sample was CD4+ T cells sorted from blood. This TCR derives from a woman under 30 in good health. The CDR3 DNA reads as TGTGCCACCAGTACCCCACTAGCGGGAGAGGACAATGAGCAGTTCTTC. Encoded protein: CATSTPLAGEDNEQFF.